The present entry profiles one T cell receptor beta chain with its context. Its antigen is unidentified. CDR3 length: 14 amino acids. Germline CDR1 is DFQATT and CDR2 is SNEGSKA (reference sequence). The J segment lost 6 bases and the V segment lost 1 base, leaving 9 bases of the junction unmatched. These data belong to a study of identical twins. General observations from the study: Invariant cells of the MAIT and iNKT types might have partly distorted the zero-insertion analyses.

Unique molecular identifiers were present on the cDNA, and a universal primer site came from template switching. TCRdb re-called the 5' RACE reads with MiXCR, one entry per CDR3 protein. The sample yields some 790,000 distinct CDR3 sequences, 18% seen once. The same specimen was also included in a second study, on T cells expressing NK-cell markers. As reported in that work: With respect to HCMV, seven of the eight sequenced donors were seropositive, and one was seronegative.

This TCR was sampled from a woman under 30 in good health. The sample was PBMCs. This rearrangement joins TRBV20-1 to TRBJ2-7; TRBD1 matches 7 bases. The CDR3 is CSARATGYKGEQYF. The CDR3 region has the DNA TGCAGTGCTAGAGCGACAGGGTATAAGGGCGAGCAGTACTTC.